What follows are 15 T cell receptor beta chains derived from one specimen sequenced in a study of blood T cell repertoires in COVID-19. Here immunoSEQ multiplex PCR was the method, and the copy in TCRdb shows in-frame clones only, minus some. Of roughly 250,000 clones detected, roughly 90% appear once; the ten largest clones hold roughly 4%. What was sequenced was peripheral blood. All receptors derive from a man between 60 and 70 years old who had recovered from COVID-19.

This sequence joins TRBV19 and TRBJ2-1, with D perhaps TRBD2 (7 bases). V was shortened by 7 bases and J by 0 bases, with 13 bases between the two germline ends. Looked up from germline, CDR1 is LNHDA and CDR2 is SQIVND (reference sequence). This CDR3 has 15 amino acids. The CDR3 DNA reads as TGTGCCAGTAAGGGGAGGGGGGCCTCCTACAATGAGCAGTTCTTC. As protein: CASKGRGASYNEQFF.

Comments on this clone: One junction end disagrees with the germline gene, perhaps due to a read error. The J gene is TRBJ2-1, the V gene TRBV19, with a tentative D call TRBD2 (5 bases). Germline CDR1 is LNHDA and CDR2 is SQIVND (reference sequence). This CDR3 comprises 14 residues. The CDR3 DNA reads TGTGCCAGTAGAATAGAGGGAGCTAAAAATGAGCAGTTCTTC. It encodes CASRIEGAKNEQFF.

This chain's CDR3 is CASSSGVHYEQYF. The CDR3, as DNA: TGTGCCAGCAGCTCCGGGGTTCACTACGAGCAGTACTTC. This chain joins TRBV11-3 and TRBJ2-7, with D perhaps TRBD2 (5 bases). Germline CDR1 reads SGHNT; CDR2 reads YENEEA. Trimming took 4 bases from V and 3 from J, leaving 10 bases between them. CDR3 length: 13 amino acids. Using reference TRBV11-3 and TRBJ2-7 for the parts outside the CDR3, the full variable domain is EAGVVQSPRYKIIEKKQPVAFWCNPISGHNTLYWYLQNLGQGPELLIRYENEEAVDDSQLPKDRFSAERLKGVDSTLKIQPAELGDSAVYLCASSSGVHYEQYFGPGTRLTVT.

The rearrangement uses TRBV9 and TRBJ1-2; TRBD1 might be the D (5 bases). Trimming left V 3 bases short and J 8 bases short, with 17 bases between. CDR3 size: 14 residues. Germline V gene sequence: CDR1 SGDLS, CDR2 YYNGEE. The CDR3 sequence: CASSDSGGAWGYTF. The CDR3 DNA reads TGTGCCAGCAGCGACAGTGGTGGGGCTTGGGGCTACACCTTC.

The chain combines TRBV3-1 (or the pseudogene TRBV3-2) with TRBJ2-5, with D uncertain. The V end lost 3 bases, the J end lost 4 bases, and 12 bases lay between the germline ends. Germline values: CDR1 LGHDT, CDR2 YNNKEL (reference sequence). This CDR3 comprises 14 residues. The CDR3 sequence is CASSQNRIVETQYF. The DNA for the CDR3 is TGTGCCAGCAGCCAGAACCGAATAGTAGAGACCCAGTACTTC.

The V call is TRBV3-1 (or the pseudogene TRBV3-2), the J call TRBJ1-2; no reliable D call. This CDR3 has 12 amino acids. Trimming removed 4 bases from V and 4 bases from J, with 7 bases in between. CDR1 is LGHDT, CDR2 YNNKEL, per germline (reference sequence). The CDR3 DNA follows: TGTGCCAGCAGCCTCCGCGCCTATGGCTACACCTTC. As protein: CASSLRAYGYTF.

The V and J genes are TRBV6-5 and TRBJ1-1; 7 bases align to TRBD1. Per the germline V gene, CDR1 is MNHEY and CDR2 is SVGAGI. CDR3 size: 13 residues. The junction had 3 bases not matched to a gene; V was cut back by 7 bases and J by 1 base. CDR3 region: CASNRQGNTEAFF. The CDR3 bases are TGTGCCAGCAACCGACAGGGGAACACTGAAGCTTTCTTT.

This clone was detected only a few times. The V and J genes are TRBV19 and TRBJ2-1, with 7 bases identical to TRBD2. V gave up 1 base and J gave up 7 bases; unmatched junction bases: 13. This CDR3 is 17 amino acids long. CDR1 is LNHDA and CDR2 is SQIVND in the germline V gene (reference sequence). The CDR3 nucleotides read TGTGCCAGTAGTATAGTAGGTCGGCTAGCAGCGGGGAATGAGCAGTTCTTC. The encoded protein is CASSIVGRLAAGNEQFF.

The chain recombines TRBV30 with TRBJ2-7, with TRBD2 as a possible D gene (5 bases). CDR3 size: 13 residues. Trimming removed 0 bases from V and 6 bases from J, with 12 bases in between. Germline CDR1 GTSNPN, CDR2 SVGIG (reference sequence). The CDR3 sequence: CAWSVGAASEQYF. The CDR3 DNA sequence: TGTGCCTGGAGTGTGGGAGCGGCTAGCGAGCAGTACTTC.

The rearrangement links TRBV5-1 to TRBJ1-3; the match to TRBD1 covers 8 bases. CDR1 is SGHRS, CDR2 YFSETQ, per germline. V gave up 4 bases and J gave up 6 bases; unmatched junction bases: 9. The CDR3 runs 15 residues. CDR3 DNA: TGCGCCAGCAGCCCCCTGGGACAGGCTGTAAACACCATATATTTT. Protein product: CASSPLGQAVNTIYF.

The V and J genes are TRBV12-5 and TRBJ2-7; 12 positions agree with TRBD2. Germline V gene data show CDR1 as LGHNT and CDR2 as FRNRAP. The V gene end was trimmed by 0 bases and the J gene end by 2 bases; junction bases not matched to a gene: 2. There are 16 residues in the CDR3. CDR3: CASGLVLAGGPYEQYF. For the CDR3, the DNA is TGTGCTAGTGGTTTGGTACTAGCGGGGGGTCCCTACGAGCAGTACTTC.

The CDR3 region is CASSPLDRATNQPQHF. CDR3 sequence (DNA): TGTGCCAGTAGTCCTCTGGACAGGGCAACTAATCAGCCCCAGCATTTT. This rearrangement joins TRBV19 to TRBJ1-5; 8 bases match TRBD1. This CDR3 region has 16 residues. The trim removed 5 bases at V and 4 bases at J, leaving 10 bases unmatched. Germline assignment: CDR1 LNHDA and CDR2 SQIVND (reference sequence).

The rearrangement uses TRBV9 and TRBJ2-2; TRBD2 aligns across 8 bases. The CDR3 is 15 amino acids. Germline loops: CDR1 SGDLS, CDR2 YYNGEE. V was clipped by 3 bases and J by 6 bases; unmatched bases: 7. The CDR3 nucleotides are TGTGCCAGCAGCGCTAGCGGGCGCGCCGCCGGGGAGCTGTTTTTT. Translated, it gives CASSASGRAAGELFF.

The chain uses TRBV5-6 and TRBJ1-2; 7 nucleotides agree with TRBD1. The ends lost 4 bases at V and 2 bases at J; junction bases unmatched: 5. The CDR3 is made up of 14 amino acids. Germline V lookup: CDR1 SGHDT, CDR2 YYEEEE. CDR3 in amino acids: CASSRQGLNYGYTF. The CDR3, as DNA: TGTGCCAGCAGCCGACAGGGCCTGAACTATGGCTACACCTTC.

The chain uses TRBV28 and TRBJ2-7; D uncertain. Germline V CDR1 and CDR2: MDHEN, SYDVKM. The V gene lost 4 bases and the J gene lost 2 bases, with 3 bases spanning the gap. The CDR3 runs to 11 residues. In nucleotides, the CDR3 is TGTGCCAGCAGTTCAGCCTACGAGCAGTACTTC. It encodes CASSSAYEQYF.